This T cell receptor (beta chain) was found in a study of CD8 T cells in ankylosing spondylitis. This clonotype was seen repeatedly, ten times or more. Its matching antigen is unknown. CDR3 length: 12 residues. Germline CDR1 and CDR2: SGHRS and YFSETQ. The germline V and J ends were trimmed by 4 bases and 1 base, with 5 bases remaining between them. Study findings and constraints: Disease-associated clones were CD8+ and fairly uncommon in peripheral blood. The study looked at matched synovial fluid samples from ankylosing spondylitis patients. Disease-linked clones were reported to be significantly enriched there.

Quantitative 5'-RACE with molecular barcodes generated TCR beta libraries. TCRdb called the 5' RACE reads again in MiXCR, with one record for every CDR3 protein. The data show 250,000 to 350,000 distinct CDR3 sequences, roughly 20% seen once. The chain uses TRBV5-1 and TRBJ2-5; D is undetermined. The clonotype was recovered from a female donor with ankylosing spondylitis or in good health (not recorded which). Material for sequencing was blood, either unsorted or a sorted T cell fraction (not recorded which). The CDR3 DNA is TGCGCCAGCAGCCAAGTCCAAGAGACCCAGTACTTC. Translation gives CASSQVQETQYF.